This paragraph reports one T cell receptor beta chain. Its antigen is unidentified. The data belong to a study of OX40 agonist ivuxolimab in advanced cancers. Looking at the study overall: Dose-escalation patients were diagnosed with hepatocellular carcinoma, melanoma, renal cell cancer or head and neck cancer. The study's findings and limits: Antigen specificity of clonally expanded peripheral T cells was not established.

Produced via immunoSEQ multiplex PCR; TCRdb's table is partial and in-frame only. The data contain tens of thousands of clones, about nine tenths of them singletons. The germline V gene encodes CDR1 LNHDA and CDR2 SQIVND (reference sequence). V shed 3 bases and J 0 bases; nucleotides not matched to a gene: 7. The CDR3 contains 17 residues. This chain joins TRBV19 and TRBJ2-7; 11 nucleotides line up with TRBD2. Sequenced material: CD4+ or CD8+ T cells sorted from blood, taken in a trial of the OX40 agonist ivuxolimab. This clonotype was sampled from an adult with an advanced solid tumor such as melanoma, head and neck, liver or kidney cancer. The CDR3 nucleotides read TGTGCCAGTAGTATGGCTAGCGGGGGGCTCAGCTCCTACGAGCAGTACTTC. Amino acid sequence: CASSMASGGLSSYEQYF.